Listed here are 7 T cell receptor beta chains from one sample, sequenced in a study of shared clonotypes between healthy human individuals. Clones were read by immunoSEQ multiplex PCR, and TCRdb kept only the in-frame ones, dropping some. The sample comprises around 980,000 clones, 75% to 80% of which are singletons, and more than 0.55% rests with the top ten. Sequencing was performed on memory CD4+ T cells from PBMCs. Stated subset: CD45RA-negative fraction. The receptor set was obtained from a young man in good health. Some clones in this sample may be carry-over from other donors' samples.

The CDR3 sequence is CASSLLGTASGRANEQFF. CDR3 sequence (DNA): TGTGCCAGCAGCTTACTCGGGACGGCAAGCGGGAGGGCGAATGAGCAGTTCTTC. The rearrangement uses TRBV7-3 and TRBJ2-1; 10 nucleotides agree with TRBD2. Germline CDR1 and CDR2: SGHTA and FQGTGA. This CDR3 is 18 amino acids long. V trimming: 2 bases; J trimming: 7 bases; junction bases outside the gene matches: 14.

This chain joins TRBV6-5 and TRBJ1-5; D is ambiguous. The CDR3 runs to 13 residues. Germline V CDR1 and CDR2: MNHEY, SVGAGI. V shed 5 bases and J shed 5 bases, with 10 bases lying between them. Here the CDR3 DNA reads TGTGCCAGCAGTGCGCAGTCCGATCAGCCCCAGCATTTT. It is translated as CASSAQSDQPQHF.

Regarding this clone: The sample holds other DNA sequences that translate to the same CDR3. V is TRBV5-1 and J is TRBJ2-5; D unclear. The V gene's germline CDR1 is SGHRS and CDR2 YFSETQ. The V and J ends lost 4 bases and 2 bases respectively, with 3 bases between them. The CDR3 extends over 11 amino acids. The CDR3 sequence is CASSLQETQYF. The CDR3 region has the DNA TGCGCCAGCAGCCTTCAAGAGACCCAGTACTTC.

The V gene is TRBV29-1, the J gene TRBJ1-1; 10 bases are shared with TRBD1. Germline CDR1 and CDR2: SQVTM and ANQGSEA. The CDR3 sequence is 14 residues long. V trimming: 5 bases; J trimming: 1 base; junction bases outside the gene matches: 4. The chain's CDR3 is CSVLGQGGNTEAFF. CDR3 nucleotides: TGCAGCGTTCTTGGACAGGGGGGGAACACTGAAGCTTTCTTT.

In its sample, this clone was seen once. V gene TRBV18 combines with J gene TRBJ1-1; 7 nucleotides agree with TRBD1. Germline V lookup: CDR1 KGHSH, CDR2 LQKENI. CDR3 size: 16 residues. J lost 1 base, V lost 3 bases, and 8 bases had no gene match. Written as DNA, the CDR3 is TGTGCCAGCTCACCCCTTAGGGGGCGCGGGAACACTGAAGCTTTCTTT. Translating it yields CASSPLRGRGNTEAFF. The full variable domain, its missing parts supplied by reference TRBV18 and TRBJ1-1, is NAGVMQNPRHLVRRRGQEARLRCSPMKGHSHVYWYRQLPEEGLKFMVYLQKENIIDESGMPKERFSAEFPKEGPSILRIQQVVRGDSAAYFCASSPLRGRGNTEAFFGQGTRLTVV.

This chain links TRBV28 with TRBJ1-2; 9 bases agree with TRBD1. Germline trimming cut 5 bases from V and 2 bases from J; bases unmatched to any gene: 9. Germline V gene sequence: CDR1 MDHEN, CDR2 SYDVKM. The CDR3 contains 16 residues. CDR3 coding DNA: TGTGCCAGCAGTCCAAGCCGTGGACAGGGGAACTATGGCTACACCTTC. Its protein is CASSPSRGQGNYGYTF.

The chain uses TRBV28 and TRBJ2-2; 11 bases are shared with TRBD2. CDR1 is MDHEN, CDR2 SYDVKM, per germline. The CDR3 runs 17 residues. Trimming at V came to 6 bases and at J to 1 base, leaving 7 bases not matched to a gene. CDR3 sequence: CASRPHSGRGNTGELFF. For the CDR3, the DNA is TGTGCCAGCAGACCTCATAGCGGGAGGGGGAACACCGGGGAGCTGTTTTTT.